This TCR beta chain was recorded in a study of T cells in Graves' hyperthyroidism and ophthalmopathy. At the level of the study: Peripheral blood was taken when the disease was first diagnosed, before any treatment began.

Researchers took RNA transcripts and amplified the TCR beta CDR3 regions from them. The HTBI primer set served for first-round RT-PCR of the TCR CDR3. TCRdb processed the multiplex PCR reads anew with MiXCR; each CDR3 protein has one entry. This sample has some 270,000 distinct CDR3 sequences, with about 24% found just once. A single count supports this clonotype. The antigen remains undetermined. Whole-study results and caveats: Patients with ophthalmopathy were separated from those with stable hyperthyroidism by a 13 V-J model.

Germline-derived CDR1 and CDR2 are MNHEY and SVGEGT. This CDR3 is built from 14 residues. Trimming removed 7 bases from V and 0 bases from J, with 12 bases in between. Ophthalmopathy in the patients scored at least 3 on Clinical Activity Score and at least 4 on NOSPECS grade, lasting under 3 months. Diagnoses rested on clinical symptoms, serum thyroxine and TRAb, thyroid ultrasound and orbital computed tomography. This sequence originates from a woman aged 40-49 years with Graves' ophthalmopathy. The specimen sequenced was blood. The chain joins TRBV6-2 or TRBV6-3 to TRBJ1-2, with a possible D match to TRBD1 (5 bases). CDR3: CASIGTATNYGYTF. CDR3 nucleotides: TGTGCCAGCATTGGGACGGCCACTAACTATGGCTACACCTTC.